The present T cell receptor beta chain was sequenced within a study of blood T cell repertoires in COVID-19. Study overall: The study drew acute and convalescent COVID-19 samples from the United States, Italy and Spain. From T cells, B-cell-depleted T cells, or PBMCs came the material, which was cDNA or gDNA.

Authors' processing steps: Reference gene primer amplification gave nucleated cell count estimates. Method: immunoSEQ multiplex PCR; TCRdb's copy keeps in-frame clones and lacks some. That table gives V, J and clone size, and the DNA gave D and trimming. The table records 150,000 to 200,000 clones, approximately 83% of them present only once. The sequenced sample was peripheral blood. This clonotype was sampled from a man in his fifties with active or convalescent COVID-19.

In DNA form, the CDR3 reads TGTGCCAGCAGTCTCCGGGACAGGGTGTCGTACTTC. It encodes CASSLRDRVSYF. The V call is TRBV27, the J call TRBJ2-7; 9 bases line up with TRBD1. Unmatched junction bases numbered 8, after V lost 5 bases and J lost 12 bases. The germline V gene encodes CDR1 MNHEY and CDR2 SMNVEV (reference sequence). This CDR3 is built from 12 residues.